These 8 T cell receptor beta chains originate from one sample sequenced in a study of shared clonotypes between healthy human individuals. Produced via immunoSEQ multiplex PCR; TCRdb's table is partial and in-frame only. Of some 500,000 clones listed, 90% to 96% are singletons. The sample taken for sequencing was naive CD4+ T cells sorted from blood. Subset of the sample: CD45RA+ positively selected. These receptors were obtained from a woman aged 25 to 39 in good health.

This clone came up once. CDR3 sequence (DNA): TGTGCCAGCAGACCCGGACAGGGTACCTACGAGCAGTACTTC. It translates to CASRPGQGTYEQYF. V gene TRBV2 combines with J gene TRBJ2-7; 8 bases are shared with TRBD1. CDR1 is SNHLY and CDR2 is FYNNEI in the germline V gene. CDR3 length: 14 residues. The V and J ends lost 6 bases and 2 bases, in that order; junction bases with no gene match: 6.

The genes are TRBV27 and TRBJ1-1; the match to TRBD1 covers 8 bases. V lost 5 bases to trimming and J lost 6 bases; unmatched junction nucleotides: 5. Germline CDR1 reads MNHEY; CDR2 reads SMNVEV (reference sequence). This CDR3 is built from 13 residues. Written as DNA, the CDR3 is TGTGCCAGCAGTGTCAGGGGGCTCTCTGAAGCTTTCTTT. Protein: CASSVRGLSEAFF.

The genes are TRBV19 and TRBJ1-5; no clear D. The CDR3 has 14 residues. CDR1 and CDR2 (germline): LNHDA, SQIVND (reference sequence). V gave up 5 bases and J gave up 4 bases, with 12 bases separating them. CDR3 in amino acids: CASSLGRINQPQHF. The CDR3 bases are TGTGCCAGTAGTCTTGGCCGCATTAATCAGCCCCAGCATTTT.

The chain is built from TRBV9 and TRBJ2-3; 9 bases fit TRBD2. J was trimmed by 1 base and V by 0 bases; bases with no gene match: 9. Germline V gene data show CDR1 as SGDLS and CDR2 as YYNGEE. The CDR3 is 18 amino acids. The CDR3: CASSVGAGLASGTDTQYF. In DNA form, the CDR3 reads TGTGCCAGCAGCGTAGGGGCGGGACTAGCTTCCGGCACAGATACGCAGTATTTT.

This chain joins TRBV5-4 and TRBJ2-3, with 14 bases aligning to TRBD2. With V trimmed by 2 bases and J by 6 bases, 5 bases remained unmatched. Germline V gives CDR1 SGHNT, CDR2 YYREEE (reference sequence). This CDR3 region has 16 residues. CDR3 amino acids: CASSLAGLAGADTQYF. The CDR3 coding sequence is TGTGCCAGCAGCTTAGCGGGACTAGCGGGAGCTGATACGCAGTATTTT.

The V and J genes are TRBV27 and TRBJ2-1, with 9 nucleotides matching TRBD2. CDR1 is MNHEY and CDR2 is SMNVEV in the germline V gene (reference sequence). The CDR3 length is 14 residues. Germline trimming cut 6 bases from V and 4 bases from J; bases unmatched to any gene: 4. CDR3 coding DNA: TGTGCCAGCAGGAGCGGGAGGCGGTACAATGAGCAGTTCTTC. Translating it yields CASRSGRRYNEQFF.

The chain is built from TRBV27 and TRBJ2-1, with D maybe TRBD2 (5 bases). The CDR3 totals 14 residues. Germline-derived CDR1 and CDR2 are MNHEY and SMNVEV (reference sequence). V shed 5 bases and J shed 9 bases, with 17 bases lying between them. Written as DNA, the CDR3 is TGTGCCAGCAGTGCCAGGCTTGGGGAGTCTGAGCAGTTCTTC. It codes for CASSARLGESEQFF.

The J gene is TRBJ2-7, the V gene TRBV6-5, with TRBD1 identical over 7 bases. The germline CDR1 and CDR2 sequences are MNHEY and SVGAGI. Unmatched junction bases numbered 8, after V lost 6 bases and J lost 3 bases. The CDR3 sequence is 14 residues long. The DNA for the CDR3 is TGTGCCAGCAGACGACAGGGCCAACACTACGAGCAGTACTTC. Residues: CASRRQGQHYEQYF.